A single sample is the source of the 14 T cell receptor beta chains below, sequenced in a study of blood T cells in healthy people across ages. A sample-barcoded 5' primer and a J-beta primer mix were used in a second PCR of roughly 7 to 11 cycles. TCRdb re-analysed the 5' RACE reads in MiXCR, keeping a single row per CDR3 protein. The sample comprises approximately 790,000 distinct CDR3 sequences, under 80% of which are singletons, and roughly a quarter rests with the top ten. The sequencing input was blood. These receptors were taken from a man aged 30 to 39 in good health.

The rearrangement joins TRBV7-9 to TRBJ2-7; no firm D call. The V gene's germline CDR1 is SEHNR and CDR2 FQNEAQ (reference sequence). The CDR3 totals 16 residues. The V end lost 2 bases, the J end lost 3 bases, and 17 bases lay between the germline ends. Here the CDR3 DNA reads TGTGCCAGCAGCTTAAGTGGGGTTTCAATTAACTACGAGCAGTACTTC. Amino acid sequence: CASSLSGVSINYEQYF.

Points on this clonotype: The junction shows a germline mismatch at one end, possibly a read error. The chain combines TRBV7-6 with TRBJ2-4; 8 positions agree with TRBD2. This CDR3 region has 17 residues. The germline V gene encodes CDR1 SGHVS and CDR2 FNYEAQ. The CDR3 loop is CASSPSQRGTTQNIQYF. The CDR3 DNA sequence: TGTGCCAGCAGCCCATCGCAGCGGGGGACTACCCAAAACATCCAGTACTTC.

This clonotype was detected only a few times. The chain combines TRBV29-1 with TRBJ1-2; D not certain. Trimming took off 6 bases at V and 1 base at J, with 12 bases between the two ends. Germline lookup yields CDR1 SQVTM and CDR2 ANQGSEA. There are 13 residues in the CDR3. DNA for the CDR3: TGCAGCGTCACTCCCATCCTTAACTATGGCTACACCTTC. This encodes CSVTPILNYGYTF.

The rearrangement links TRBV18 to TRBJ2-7; D is perhaps TRBD2 (6 bases). This CDR3 is built from 17 residues. Germline assignment: CDR1 KGHSH and CDR2 LQKENI. V shed 2 bases and J shed 0 bases, with 17 bases lying between them. The CDR3 DNA reads as TGTGCCAGCTCACCATCGGGGACTGACCCCGGCTCCTACGAGCAGTACTTC. It translates to CASSPSGTDPGSYEQYF.

The chain employs TRBV7-8 and TRBJ2-5, with a tentative D call TRBD2 (6 bases). Gene TRBJ2-7 matches the end of the DNA better, so the J call may be wrong. The CDR3 is 17 amino acids. The V gene's germline CDR1 is SGHVS and CDR2 FQNEAQ. CDR3 in amino acids: CASSFLMGRDFPYEQYF. CDR3 nucleotide sequence: TGTGCCAGCAGCTTTCTAATGGGCCGGGACTTCCCCTACGAGCAGTACTTC.

This clonotype was found a few times. DNA of the CDR3: TGTGCCAGCAGTTCCCCGGGACGGGCCGAGGTTCAGTACTTC. It is translated as CASSSPGRAEVQYF. The chain links TRBV6-5 to TRBJ2-4, with D perhaps assigned TRBD1 or TRBD2 (5 bases each). Trimming removed 4 bases from V and 11 bases from J, with 18 bases in between. This CDR3 is built from 14 residues. In germline, CDR1 is MNHEY, CDR2 SVGAGI.

This chain connects TRBV2 to TRBJ1-1, with 7 bases identical to TRBD1. The germline CDR1 and CDR2 sequences are SNHLY and FYNNEI. The J segment lost 5 bases and the V segment lost 6 bases, leaving 9 bases of the junction unmatched. The CDR3 has 14 residues. CDR3: CASRGTGVETEAFF. In nucleotides, the CDR3 is TGTGCCAGCAGGGGCACAGGGGTGGAGACTGAAGCTTTCTTT.

The chain links TRBV3-1 to TRBJ2-3, with D tentatively TRBD2 (5 bases). CDR1 and CDR2 from the germline V gene are LGHDT and YNNKEL (reference sequence). V lost 0 bases and J lost 4, with 11 bases in between. The CDR3 extends over 15 amino acids. The CDR3 loop is CASSQDPGVADTQYF. The CDR3 DNA reads as TGTGCCAGCAGCCAAGACCCCGGGGTGGCAGATACGCAGTATTTT.

This clonotype showed up just a few times. The chain joins TRBV4-3 to TRBJ2-5; D ambiguous. Trimming took 4 bases from V and 3 from J, leaving 15 bases between them. The length of the CDR3 is 15 residues. Germline CDR1 LGHNA, CDR2 YSLEER. CDR3 DNA: TGCGCCAGCAGCCGGCATTGGGGAAGGGAAGAGACCCAGTACTTC. It yields the protein CASSRHWGREETQYF.

The rearrangement joins TRBV6-5 to TRBJ2-7, with TRBD2 matching over 12 bases. The J call is in doubt because the DNA end fits TRBJ2-1 better. The CDR3 has 20 amino acids. Germline V gene data show CDR1 as MNHEY and CDR2 as SVGAGI. The CDR3 is CASSYNHRRTRLAGVFEQFF. CDR3 in DNA: TGTGCCAGCAGTTACAACCATCGGCGCACCAGACTAGCGGGGGTGTTTGAGCAGTTCTTC.

This clonotype occurred a few times. The rearrangement uses TRBV19 and TRBJ1-1, with a tentative D call TRBD1 (6 bases). Trimming stripped 6 bases from V and 1 base from J, with 15 bases between. Germline V lookup: CDR1 LNHDA, CDR2 SQIVND (reference sequence). This CDR3 has 15 amino acids. The CDR3 coding sequence is TGTGCCAGTAGACCTCTGACAGGATGGAACACTGAAGCTTTCTTT. It yields the protein CASRPLTGWNTEAFF.

In regard to this clonotype: One end of the junction varies from germline; a read error may be responsible. The chain uses TRBV7-2 and TRBJ2-7; a weak D match, TRBD2 (5 bases). This CDR3 comprises 15 residues. Germline lookup yields CDR1 SGHTA and CDR2 FQGNSA. The CDR3 DNA reads as TGTGCCAGCAGCCCACAGTCCGGGATGGTCTACGAGCGGTACTTC. This gives the protein CASSPQSGMVYERYF. Looking up the rest from reference TRBV7-2 and TRBJ2-7 gives the full variable domain: GAGVSQSPSNKVTEKGKDVELRCDPISGHTALYWYRQSLGQGLEFLIYFQGNSAPDKSGLPSDRFSAERTGGSVSTLTIQRTQQEDSAVYLCASSPQSGMVYERYFGPGTRLTVT.

This sequence joins TRBV7-9 and TRBJ2-1; 8 nucleotides line up with TRBD1. CDR3 length equals 14 residues. Per germline, CDR1 SEHNR and CDR2 FQNEAQ (reference sequence). The V segment lost 5 bases and the J segment 4 bases; nucleotides outside the gene matches: 4. CDR3 amino acids: CASSQDREYNEQFF. CDR3 DNA sequence: TGTGCCAGCAGCCAGGACAGGGAATACAATGAGCAGTTCTTC.

The V and J genes are TRBV7-2 and TRBJ2-3; D call uncertain. Germline-derived CDR1 and CDR2 are SGHTA and FQGNSA. The germline V and J ends were trimmed by 2 bases and 5 bases, with 8 bases remaining between them. CDR3 size: 13 residues. CDR3 loop: CASSLRPRDTQYF. CDR3 DNA sequence: TGTGCCAGCAGCTTACGCCCACGAGATACGCAGTATTTT.